Described below is a single TCR beta chain sequence and its context. Its antigen is currently unknown. The data were obtained in a study of tumor-infiltrating lymphocytes in primary liver carcinoma. Study-wide context: Patients were men and women aged 30 to 69 years.

Germline-derived CDR1 and CDR2 are MDHEN and SYDVKM. V dropped 4 bases and J dropped 11; count of bases not matched to a gene: 13. This CDR3 region has 15 residues. Study conclusions and caveats: The study found a significantly higher top-250-clone fraction in tumors than in blood (p = 0.039).

Starting material of around 460 ng total RNA yielded TCR beta cDNA via a constant-region primer. Slightly modified ARM-PCR with three nested multiplex PCR rounds yielded TCR beta libraries. The two initial PCR rounds, roughly 11 cycles each, used TRBV1-TRBV30 forward and C-beta reverse primers. MiXCR, applied by TCRdb to the multiplex PCR reads, yields one record per CDR3 protein. The sample consists of roughly 330,000 distinct CDR3 sequences, less than 75% of them appearing once. Unsorted whole blood yielded the blood RNA, and germline DNA was also extracted. With chronic HBV infection, the patients were also treatment-naive.

The clonotype comes from a man aged 35-49 years with primary liver carcinoma and hepatitis B virus infection. Sequences were obtained from peripheral blood. The chain couples TRBV28 to TRBJ2-5; 10 positions agree with TRBD1. Here the CDR3 reads CASSYGTGAVFCQYF. The CDR3, as DNA: TGTGCCAGCAGTTACGGGACAGGGGCTGTGTTCTGTCAGTACTTC.